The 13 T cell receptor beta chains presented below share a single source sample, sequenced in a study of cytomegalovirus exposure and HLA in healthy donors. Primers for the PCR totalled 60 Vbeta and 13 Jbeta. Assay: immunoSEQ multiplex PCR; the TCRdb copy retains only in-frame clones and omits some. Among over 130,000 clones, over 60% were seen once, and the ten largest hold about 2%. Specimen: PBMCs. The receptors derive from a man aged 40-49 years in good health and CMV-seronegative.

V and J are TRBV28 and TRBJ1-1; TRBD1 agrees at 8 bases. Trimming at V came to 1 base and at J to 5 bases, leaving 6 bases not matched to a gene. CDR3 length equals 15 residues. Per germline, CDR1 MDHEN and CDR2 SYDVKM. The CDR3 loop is CASSLFQGAGTEAFF. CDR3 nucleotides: TGTGCCAGCAGTTTATTCCAGGGGGCCGGGACTGAAGCTTTCTTT. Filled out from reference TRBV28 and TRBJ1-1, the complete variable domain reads DVKVTQSSRYLVKRTGEKVFLECVQDMDHENMFWYRQDPGLGLRLIYFSYDVKMKEKGDIPEGYSVSREKKERFSLILESASTNQTSMYLCASSLFQGAGTEAFFGQGTRLTVV.

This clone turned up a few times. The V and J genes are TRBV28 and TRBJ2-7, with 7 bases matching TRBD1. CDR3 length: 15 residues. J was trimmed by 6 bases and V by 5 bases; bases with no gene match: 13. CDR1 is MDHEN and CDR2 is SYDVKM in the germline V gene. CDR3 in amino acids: CASSPTGNRGGEQYF. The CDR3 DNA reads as TGTGCCAGCAGTCCCACGGGTAACAGGGGCGGCGAGCAGTACTTC.

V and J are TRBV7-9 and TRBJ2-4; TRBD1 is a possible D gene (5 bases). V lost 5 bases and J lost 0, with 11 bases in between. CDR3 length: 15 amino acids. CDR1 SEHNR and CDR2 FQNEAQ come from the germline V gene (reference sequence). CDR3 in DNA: TGTGCCAGCAGCCCCCTAGGGGTAGCCAAAAACATTCAGTACTTC. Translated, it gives CASSPLGVAKNIQYF.

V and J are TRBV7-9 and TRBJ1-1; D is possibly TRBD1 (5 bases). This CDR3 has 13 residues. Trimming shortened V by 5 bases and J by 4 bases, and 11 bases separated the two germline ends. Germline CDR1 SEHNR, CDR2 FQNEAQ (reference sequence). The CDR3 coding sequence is TGTGCCAGCAGCCCAAGCAGGGTCACTGAAGCTTTCTTT. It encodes CASSPSRVTEAFF.

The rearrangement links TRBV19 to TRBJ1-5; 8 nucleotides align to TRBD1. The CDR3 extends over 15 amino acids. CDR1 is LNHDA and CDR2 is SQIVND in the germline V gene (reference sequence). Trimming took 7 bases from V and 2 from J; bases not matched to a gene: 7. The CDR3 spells CASKVQTGGNQPQHF. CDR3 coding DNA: TGTGCCAGTAAAGTCCAGACAGGGGGCAATCAGCCCCAGCATTTT.

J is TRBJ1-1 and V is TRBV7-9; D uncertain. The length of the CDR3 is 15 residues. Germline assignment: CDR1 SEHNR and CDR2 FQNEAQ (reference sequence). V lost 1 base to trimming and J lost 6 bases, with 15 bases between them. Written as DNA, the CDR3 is TGTGCCAGCAGCTTAGTAGTCGGTGGAGGTCCTGAAGCTTTCTTT. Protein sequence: CASSLVVGGGPEAFF.

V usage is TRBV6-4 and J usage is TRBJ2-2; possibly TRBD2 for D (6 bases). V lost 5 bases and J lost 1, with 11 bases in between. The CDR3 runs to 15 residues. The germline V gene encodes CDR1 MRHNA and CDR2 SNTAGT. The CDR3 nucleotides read TGTGCCAGCAGTCCCGGGACTCAGAACACCGGGGAGCTGTTTTTT. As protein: CASSPGTQNTGELFF.

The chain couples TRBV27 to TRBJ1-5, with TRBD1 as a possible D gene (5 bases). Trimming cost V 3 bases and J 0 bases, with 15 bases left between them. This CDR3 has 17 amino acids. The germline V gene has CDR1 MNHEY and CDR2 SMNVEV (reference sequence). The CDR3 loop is CASSLSGGAYSNQPQHF. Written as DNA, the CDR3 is TGTGCCAGCAGTTTGTCGGGAGGGGCCTATAGCAATCAGCCCCAGCATTTT.

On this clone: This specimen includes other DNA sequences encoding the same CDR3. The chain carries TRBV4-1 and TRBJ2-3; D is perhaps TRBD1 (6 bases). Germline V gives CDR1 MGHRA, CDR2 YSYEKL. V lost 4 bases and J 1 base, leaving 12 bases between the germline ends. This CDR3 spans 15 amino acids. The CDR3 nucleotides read TGCGCCAGCAGCCCCTTGGCAGGGGGCACAGATACGCAGTATTTT. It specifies CASSPLAGGTDTQYF.

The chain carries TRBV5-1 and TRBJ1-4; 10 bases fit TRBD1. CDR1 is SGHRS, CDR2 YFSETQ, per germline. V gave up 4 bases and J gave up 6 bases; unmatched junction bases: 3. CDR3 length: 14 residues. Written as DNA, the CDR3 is TGCGCCAGCAGCGCGACAGGGGGCTATGAAAAACTGTTTTTT. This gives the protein CASSATGGYEKLFF.

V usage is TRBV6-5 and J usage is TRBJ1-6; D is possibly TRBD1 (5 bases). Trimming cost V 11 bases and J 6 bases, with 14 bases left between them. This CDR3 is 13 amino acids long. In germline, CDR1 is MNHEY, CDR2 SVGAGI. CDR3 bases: TGTGCCTCCCGGCGGGGGAGTAATTCACCCCTCCACTTT. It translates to CASRRGSNSPLHF.

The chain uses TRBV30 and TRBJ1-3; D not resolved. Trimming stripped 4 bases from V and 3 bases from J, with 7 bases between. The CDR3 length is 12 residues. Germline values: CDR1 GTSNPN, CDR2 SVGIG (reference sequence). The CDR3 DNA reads TGTGCCTGGAAACTTGGTGGAAACACCATATATTTT. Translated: CAWKLGGNTIYF.

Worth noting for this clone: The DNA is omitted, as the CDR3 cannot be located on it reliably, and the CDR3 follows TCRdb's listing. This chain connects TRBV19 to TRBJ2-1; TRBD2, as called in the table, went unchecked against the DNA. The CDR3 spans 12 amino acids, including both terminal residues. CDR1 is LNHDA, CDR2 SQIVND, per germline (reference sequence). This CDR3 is CASSFVAGGILF.